Below, one T cell receptor beta chain is given with its context. Reverse transcription used about 0.45 to 1 ug RNA and random hexamers. Amplification of TCR beta CDR3 spanned 54 Vbeta and 13 Jbeta via immunoSEQ multiplex PCR. TCRdb processed the immunoSEQ multiplex PCR reads anew with MiXCR; each CDR3 protein has one entry. Found here are roughly 89,000 distinct CDR3 sequences, about 95% of them singletons; the top ten hold 0.5% to 0.8%. This sample stems from a study of CD8 T cells in Susac syndrome. On the study more broadly: The sequenced Susac syndrome patients comprised roughly 6 with active disease and eight in remission.

In germline, CDR1 is SGHAT, CDR2 FQNNGV. Trimming removed 9 bases at V and 5 bases at J, with 9 bases between. The CDR3 covers 11 residues. In blood CD8+ and CD4+ T cells, TCR beta underwent sequencing. The sequence came from a human donor with Susac syndrome. Material: CD8+ T cells from PBMCs. J is TRBJ2-3 and V is TRBV11-2; no clear D. CDR3 DNA sequence: TGTGCCAGTCGCTTGGGAGATACGCAGTATTTT. It translates to CASRLGDTQYF.